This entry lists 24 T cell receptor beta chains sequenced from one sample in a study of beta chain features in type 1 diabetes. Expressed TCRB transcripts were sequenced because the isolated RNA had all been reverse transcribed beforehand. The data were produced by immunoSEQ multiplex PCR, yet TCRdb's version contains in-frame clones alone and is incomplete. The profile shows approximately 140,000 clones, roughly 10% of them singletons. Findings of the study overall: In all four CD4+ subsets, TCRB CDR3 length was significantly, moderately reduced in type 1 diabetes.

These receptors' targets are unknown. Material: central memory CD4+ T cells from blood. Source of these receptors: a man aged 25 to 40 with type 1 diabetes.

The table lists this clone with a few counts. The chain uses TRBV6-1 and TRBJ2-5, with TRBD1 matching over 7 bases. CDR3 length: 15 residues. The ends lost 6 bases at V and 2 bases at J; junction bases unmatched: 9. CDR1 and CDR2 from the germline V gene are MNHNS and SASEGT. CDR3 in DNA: TGTGCCAGCAGGCGCCAGGGACAGCCTCAAGAGACCCAGTACTTC. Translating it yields CASRRQGQPQETQYF.

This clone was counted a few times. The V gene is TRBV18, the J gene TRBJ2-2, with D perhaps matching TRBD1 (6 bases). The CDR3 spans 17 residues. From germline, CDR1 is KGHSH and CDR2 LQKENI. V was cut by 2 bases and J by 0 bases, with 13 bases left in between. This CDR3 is CASSPISGTPNTGELFF. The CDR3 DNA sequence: TGTGCCAGCTCACCAATATCGGGGACACCGAACACCGGGGAGCTGTTTTTT.

This CDR3 reads CASSLVAGAYNEQFF. The CDR3 nucleotides are TGTGCCAGCAGCTTAGTAGCGGGGGCCTACAATGAGCAGTTCTTC. This chain joins TRBV7-6 and TRBJ2-1; 9 bases fit TRBD2. Germline V gene lookup returns CDR1 SGHVS and CDR2 FNYEAQ. V was pared by 1 base and J by 2 bases, with 0 bases of the junction left unmatched. The CDR3 runs to 15 residues.

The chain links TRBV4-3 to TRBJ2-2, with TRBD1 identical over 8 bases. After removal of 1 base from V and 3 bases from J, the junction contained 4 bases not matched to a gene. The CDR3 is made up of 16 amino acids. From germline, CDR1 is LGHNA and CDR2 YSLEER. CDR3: CASSQVAGGYTGELFF. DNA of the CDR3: TGCGCCAGCAGCCAAGTAGCAGGGGGCTACACCGGGGAGCTGTTTTTT.

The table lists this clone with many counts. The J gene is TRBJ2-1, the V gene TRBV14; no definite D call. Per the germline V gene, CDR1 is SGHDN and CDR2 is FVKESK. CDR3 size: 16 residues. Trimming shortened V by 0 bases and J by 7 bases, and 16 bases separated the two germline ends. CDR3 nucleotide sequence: TGTGCCAGCAGCCAAGATCCGCGACTTACGAGGAATGAGCAGTTCTTC. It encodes CASSQDPRLTRNEQFF. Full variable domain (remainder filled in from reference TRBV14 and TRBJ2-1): EAGVTQFPSHSVIEKGQTVTLRCDPISGHDNLYWYRRVMGKEIKFLLHFVKESKQDESGMPNNRFLAERTGGTYSTLKVQPAELEDSGVYFCASSQDPRLTRNEQFFGPGTRLTVL.

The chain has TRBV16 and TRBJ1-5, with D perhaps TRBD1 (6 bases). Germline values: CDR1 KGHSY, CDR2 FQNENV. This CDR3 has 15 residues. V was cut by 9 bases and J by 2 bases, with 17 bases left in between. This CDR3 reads CASQAVWTGNQPQHF. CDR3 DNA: TGTGCCAGTCAAGCAGTGTGGACAGGCAATCAGCCCCAGCATTTT.

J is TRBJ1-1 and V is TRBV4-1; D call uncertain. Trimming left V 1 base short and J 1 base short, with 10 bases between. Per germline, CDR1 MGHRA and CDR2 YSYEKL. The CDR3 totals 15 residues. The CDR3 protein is CASSQGGRENTEAFF. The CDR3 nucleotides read TGCGCCAGCAGCCAAGGAGGCCGGGAGAACACTGAAGCTTTCTTT.

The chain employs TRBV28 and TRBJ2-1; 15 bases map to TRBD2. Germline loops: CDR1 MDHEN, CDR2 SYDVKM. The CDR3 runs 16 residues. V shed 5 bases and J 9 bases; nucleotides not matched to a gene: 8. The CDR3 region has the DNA TGTGCCAGCAGTCCCCTGGGACTAGCGGGGGGCAGTGAGCAGTTCTTC. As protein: CASSPLGLAGGSEQFF. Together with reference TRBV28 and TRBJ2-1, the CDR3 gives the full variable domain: DVKVTQSSRYLVKRTGEKVFLECVQDMDHENMFWYRQDPGLGLRLIYFSYDVKMKEKGDIPEGYSVSREKKERFSLILESASTNQTSMYLCASSPLGLAGGSEQFFGPGTRLTVL.

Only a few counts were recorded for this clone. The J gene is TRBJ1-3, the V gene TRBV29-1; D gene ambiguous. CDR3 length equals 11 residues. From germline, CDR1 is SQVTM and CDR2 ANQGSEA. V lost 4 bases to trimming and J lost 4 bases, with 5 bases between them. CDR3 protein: CSVVVGNTIYF. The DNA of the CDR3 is TGCAGCGTTGTAGTAGGAAACACCATATATTTT.

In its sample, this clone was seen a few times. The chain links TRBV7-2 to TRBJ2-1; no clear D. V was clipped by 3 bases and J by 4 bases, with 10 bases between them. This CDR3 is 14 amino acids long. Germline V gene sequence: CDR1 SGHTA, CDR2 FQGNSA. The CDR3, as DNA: TGTGCCAGCAGCTTGTTAACTTCTTACAATGAGCAGTTCTTC. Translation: CASSLLTSYNEQFF.

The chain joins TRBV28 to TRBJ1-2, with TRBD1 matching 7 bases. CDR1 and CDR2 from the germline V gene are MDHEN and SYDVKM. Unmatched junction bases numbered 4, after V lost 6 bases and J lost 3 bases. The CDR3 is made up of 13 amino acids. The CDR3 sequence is CASSPDRDYGYTF. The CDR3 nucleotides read TGTGCCAGCAGCCCAGACAGGGACTATGGCTACACCTTC.

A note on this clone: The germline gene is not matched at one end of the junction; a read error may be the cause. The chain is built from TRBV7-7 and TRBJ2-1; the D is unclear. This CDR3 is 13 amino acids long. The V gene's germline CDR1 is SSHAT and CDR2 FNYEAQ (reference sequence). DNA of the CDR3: TGTGCTAGCAGCACTCAACCGGGTGGTGAGCAGTTCTTC. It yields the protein CASSTQPGGEQFF.

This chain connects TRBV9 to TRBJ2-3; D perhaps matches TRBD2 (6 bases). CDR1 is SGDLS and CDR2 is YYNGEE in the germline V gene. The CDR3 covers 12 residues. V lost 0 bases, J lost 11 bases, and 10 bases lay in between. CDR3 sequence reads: CASSVAGTVQYF. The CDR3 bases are TGTGCCAGCAGCGTAGCCGGGACTGTGCAGTATTTT.

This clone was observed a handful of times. CDR3 residues: CSVLTGNSEKLFF. The CDR3 DNA is TGCAGCGTCCTGACAGGGAATTCTGAAAAACTGTTTTTT. The J gene is TRBJ1-4, the V gene TRBV29-1; 7 positions match TRBD1. This CDR3 comprises 13 residues. CDR1 SQVTM and CDR2 ANQGSEA come from the germline V gene. V gave up 6 bases and J gave up 7 bases; unmatched junction bases: 8. The full variable domain, with the rest looked up from reference TRBV29-1 and TRBJ1-4, is SAVISQKPSRDICQRGTSLTIQCQVDSQVTMMFWYRQQPGQSLTLIATANQGSEATYESGFVIDKFPISRPNLTFSTLTVSNMSPEDSSIYLCSVLTGNSEKLFFGSGTQLSVL.

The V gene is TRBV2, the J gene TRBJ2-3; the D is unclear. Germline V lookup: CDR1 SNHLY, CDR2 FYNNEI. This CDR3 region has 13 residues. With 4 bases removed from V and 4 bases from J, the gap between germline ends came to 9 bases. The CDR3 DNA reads TGTGCCAGCAGTGGCCAAACACCAGATACGCAGTATTTT. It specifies CASSGQTPDTQYF.

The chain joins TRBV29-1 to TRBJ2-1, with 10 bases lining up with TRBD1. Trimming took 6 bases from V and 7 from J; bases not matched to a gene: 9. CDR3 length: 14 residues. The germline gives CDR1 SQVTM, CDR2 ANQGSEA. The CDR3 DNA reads TGCAGCGTCCTGGGACAGGGGCTATGGAATGAGCAGTTCTTC. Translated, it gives CSVLGQGLWNEQFF.

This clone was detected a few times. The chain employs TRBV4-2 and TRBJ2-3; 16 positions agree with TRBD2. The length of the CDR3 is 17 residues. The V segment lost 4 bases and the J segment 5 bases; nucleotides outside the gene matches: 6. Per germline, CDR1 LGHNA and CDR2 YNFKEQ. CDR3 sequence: CASSPGLAGGRGDTQYF. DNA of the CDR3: TGTGCCAGCAGCCCGGGACTAGCGGGGGGGCGCGGAGATACGCAGTATTTT.

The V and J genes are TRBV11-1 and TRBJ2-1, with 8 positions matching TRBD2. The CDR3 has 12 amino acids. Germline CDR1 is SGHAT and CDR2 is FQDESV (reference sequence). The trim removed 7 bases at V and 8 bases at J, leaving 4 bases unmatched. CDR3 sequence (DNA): TGTGCCAGCACCGGGGGGGCACATGAGCAGTTCTTC. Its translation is CASTGGAHEQFF.

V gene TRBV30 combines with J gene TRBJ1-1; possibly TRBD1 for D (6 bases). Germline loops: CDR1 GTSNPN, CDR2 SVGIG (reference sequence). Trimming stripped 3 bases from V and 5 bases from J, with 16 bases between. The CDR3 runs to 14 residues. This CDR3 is CAWSRGSQGTEAFF. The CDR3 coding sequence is TGTGCCTGGAGCAGGGGATCCCAAGGTACTGAAGCTTTCTTT. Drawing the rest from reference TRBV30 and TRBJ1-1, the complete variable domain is SQTIHQWPATLVQPVGSPLSLECTVEGTSNPNLYWYRQAAGRGLQLLFYSVGIGQISSEVPQNLSASRPQDRQFILSSKKLLLSDSGFYLCAWSRGSQGTEAFFGQGTRLTVV.

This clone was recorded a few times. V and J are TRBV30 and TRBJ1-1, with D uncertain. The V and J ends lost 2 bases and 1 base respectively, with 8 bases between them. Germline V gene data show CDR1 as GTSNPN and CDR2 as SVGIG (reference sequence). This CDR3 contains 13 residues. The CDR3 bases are TGTGCCTGGAGTTTTTCGAGGAACACTGAAGCTTTCTTT. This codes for CAWSFSRNTEAFF.

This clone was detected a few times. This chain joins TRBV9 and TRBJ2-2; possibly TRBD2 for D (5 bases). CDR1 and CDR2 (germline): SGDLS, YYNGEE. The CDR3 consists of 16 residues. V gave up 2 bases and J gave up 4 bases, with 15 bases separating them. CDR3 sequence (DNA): TGTGCCAGCAGCGTCGTTGAAAAGGCGGGCACCGGGGAGCTGTTTTTT. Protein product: CASSVVEKAGTGELFF.

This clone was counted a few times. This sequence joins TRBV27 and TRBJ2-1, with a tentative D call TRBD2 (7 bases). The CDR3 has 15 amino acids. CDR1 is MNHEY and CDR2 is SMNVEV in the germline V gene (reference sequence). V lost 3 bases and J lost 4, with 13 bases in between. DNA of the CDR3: TGTGCCAGCAGTTTTAATGCGGGGGCATACAATGAGCAGTTCTTC. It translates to CASSFNAGAYNEQFF.

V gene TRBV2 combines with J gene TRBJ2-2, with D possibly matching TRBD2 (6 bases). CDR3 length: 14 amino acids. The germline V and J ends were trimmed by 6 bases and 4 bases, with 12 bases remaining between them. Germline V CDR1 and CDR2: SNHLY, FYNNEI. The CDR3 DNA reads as TGTGCCAGCAGCACTTCAGCGGGCACCGGGGAGCTGTTTTTT. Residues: CASSTSAGTGELFF.

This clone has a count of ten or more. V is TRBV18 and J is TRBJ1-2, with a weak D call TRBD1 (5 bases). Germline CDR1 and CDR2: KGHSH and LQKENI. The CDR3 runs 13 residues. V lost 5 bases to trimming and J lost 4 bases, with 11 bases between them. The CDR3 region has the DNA TGTGCCAGCTCATCAGACAGTCTCTATGGCTACACCTTC. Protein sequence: CASSSDSLYGYTF. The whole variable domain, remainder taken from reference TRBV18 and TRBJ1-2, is NAGVMQNPRHLVRRRGQEARLRCSPMKGHSHVYWYRQLPEEGLKFMVYLQKENIIDESGMPKERFSAEFPKEGPSILRIQQVVRGDSAAYFCASSSDSLYGYTFGSGTRLTVV.